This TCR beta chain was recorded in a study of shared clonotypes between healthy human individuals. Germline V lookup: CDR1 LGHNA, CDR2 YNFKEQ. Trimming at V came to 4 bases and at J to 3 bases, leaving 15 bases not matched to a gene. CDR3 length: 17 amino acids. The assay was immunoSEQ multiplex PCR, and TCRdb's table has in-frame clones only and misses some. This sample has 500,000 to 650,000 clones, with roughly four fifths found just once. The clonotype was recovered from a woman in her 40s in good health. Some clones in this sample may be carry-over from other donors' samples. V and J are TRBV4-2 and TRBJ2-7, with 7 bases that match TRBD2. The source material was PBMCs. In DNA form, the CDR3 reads TGTGCCAGCAGCCCCTTTCGGGGGAGACTAGCTTACTACGAGCAGTACTTC. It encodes CASSPFRGRLAYYEQYF.